Reported below is one T cell receptor beta chain. This clonotype was recorded many times. No antigen is known for it. Base qualities are not recorded, but no much larger clone differs from it by a single base. Libraries were built with multiplex PCR. Sequenced using an Illumina HiSeq 4000. iRepertoire HTBI primers and Arm-PCR amplification of CDR3 regions were used to construct TCR beta libraries. PCR products were gel purified before sequencing. As for how the authors treated the data: Gene usage analysis of CDR3 amino acid clonotypes relied on the roughly 64 TRBV and 15 or so TRBJ segments identified across samples. COPE and FqMerger were used to merge filtered high-quality paired reads into contigs. BLAST was used to align contigs to IMGT TRBV, TRBD and TRBJ reference genes, and CDR3 was defined according to IMGT. Clonotypes above 0.1% frequency were classified as highly expanded clones. Repertoire diversity was measured by Shannon entropy, and V-J evenness by the Gini coefficient. A clonotype found in more than one individual was treated as public. TCRdb passed the public sequencing reads through fastp at Q25 and MiXCR, retaining productive beta sequences. A single entry per CDR3 protein holds the most common genes and DNA from its merged rows. TCRdb, not the authors, supplied the V and J calls. The sample data list a few hundred thousand distinct CDR3 sequences, and 15% to 20% of these were observed just once. In total, the top ten clones hold around 13% of the sample.

The sample is drawn from a study of regulatory T cells in long-lasting Graves disease (dated by TCRdb to the early 2020s). About the study as a whole: Patients with newly diagnosed Graves' disease had been on antithyroid drugs for under 3 months. Patients with persistent Graves' disease were compared with patients with newly diagnosed Graves' disease using TCR sequencing and RNA sequencing of peripheral blood. The study took place in China and was registered as a clinical trial. A total of some 33 samples were covered by TCR sequencing, comprising some 13 persistent and around 20 newly diagnosed Graves' disease patients.

Between the V and J ends, shortened by 3 bases and 6 bases respectively, the junction contains 18 bases. The CDR3 sequence holds 15 residues, the cysteine and phenylalanine included. Only the CDR3 portion is preserved as DNA: 45 bases, with reading frame beginning at the first base. Per the publication, the time point label means: newly diagnosed GD, antithyroid drugs for less than 3 months. For both TCR sequencing and RNA sequencing, RNA was extracted from PBMCs in TRIzol. The diagnosis of Graves' disease was made according to American Thyroid Association guidelines. Patients were recruited from an endocrinology department in Xi'an, China. From each patient, around 9 milliliters of peripheral blood was collected into an EDTA anticoagulant tube. Ficoll Paque Plus density gradient separation was used to isolate PBMCs, and no further T cell sorting was done. An Agilent 2100 Bioanalyzer and agarose gel were used to check RNA quality, while a NanoDrop 2000 measured RNA concentration.

General findings and caveats noted by the study authors: Only peripheral blood was studied, because thyroid tissue, the primary lesion, was inaccessible. Persistent disease showed preferential use of TRBV28, TRBJ1-2 and TRBJ2-5, whereas newly diagnosed disease favored TRBV20-1 and TRBJ2-1. Persistent Graves' disease patients showed lower TCR Shannon entropy and fewer highly expanded clones than newly diagnosed patients, suggesting clonal expansion. Patients with persistent disease shared more public clonotypes (roughly 2,900) than newly diagnosed patients did (more than 900). The authors noted that the small sample size was a limitation that may lower accuracy. Sequencing and analysis were limited to the TCR beta chain.

The sample also formed part of further work on T cells in Graves' hyperthyroidism and ophthalmopathy. As noted in the second study: Stable Graves' hyperthyroidism was defined as no progression to ophthalmopathy during 18 months of follow-up. Hyperthyroidism patients were newly diagnosed, with disease duration under 2 months, and aged 18 to 65 years. Exclusion was applied to patients with uncontrolled infections, other autoimmune diseases, pregnancy or lactation. Diagnoses were based on clinical symptoms, serum thyroxine and TRAb, thyroid ultrasound and orbital computed tomography. A first-round RT-PCR of the TCR CDR3 used the HTBI primer set with the Qiagen OneStep RT-PCR kit. Blood samples also contained most of the expanded thyroid clonotypes (frequency above 0.001), which suggests that blood repertoires may reflect thyroid immune responses. Ophthalmopathy was separated from stable hyperthyroidism by a 13 V-J signature model, with approximately 86% sensitivity and approximately 81% specificity obtained in cross-validation and 80%/75% obtained in testing. In validation, progression to ophthalmopathy was predicted by the model with roughly 69% sensitivity and around 76% specificity, a median of approximately 6.5 months before onset. A discovery cohort of about a hundred patients, approximately 44 with Graves' ophthalmopathy and over 55 with stable Graves' hyperthyroidism, was used to find distinguishing TCR V-J signatures. Prospective prediction of ophthalmopathy was tested in an independent validation cohort of fewer than 20 hyperthyroidism patients and 17 patients who later progressed to ophthalmopathy. The 90 or so discovery patients were randomly split 7:3 into training and test sets. In roughly six Graves' hyperthyroidism patients, the study also compared T-cell repertoires from thyroid tissue with T-cell repertoires from blood. After sampling, hyperthyroidism patients received methimazole starting at 30 mg daily, and ophthalmopathy patients received high-dose intravenous methylprednisolone. The libraries were constructed in a second round of multiplex PCR and then size-selected and purified. Sequencing of the libraries was done on an Illumina HiSeq2000 using paired-end 100 bp reads. SOAPnuke was used to process the raw data, removing reads that contained adapters or uncalled bases, had a mean Phred below 15, or lacked an exact match to the constant primer or identifier. COPE v1.2.5 was used to merge the high-quality paired reads, and each unique nucleotide sequence was defined as a clonotype. Clonotypes were aligned to IMGT TRBV, TRBD and TRBJ reference segments using MiTCR v1.1. The analysis was restricted to V-J combinations with a frequency above 0.0001, which together covered 99% to 99.2% of the repertoires. A TCS score was defined as the ratio between F50 (clonal expansion) and ExV (chaos), using BLOSUM62-based TCRdist between CDR3 peptides within each V-J. Welch's t-statistics and random forest reduced 514 V-J features to 10 to 15, which were used in a naive Bayes classifier (R e1071). No statistical method was used to set the sample size in advance, and investigators knew the group allocation. TCR Vbeta CDR3 sequencing of 130 to 150 peripheral blood samples (approximately 44 ophthalmopathy, 75 hyperthyroidism and some 17 progressor patients) is reported in the paper.

Here the chain combines TRBV12-3 or TRBV12-4 and TRBJ2-7; a weak D assignment points to TRBD1 (5 bases agree). The specimen comprised peripheral blood mononuclear cells (PBMCs), sampled at new diagnosis, from a patient treated with antithyroid drugs. The receptor's source is a woman in her 30s with Graves disease. Donor details come from another sample of the same person, matched by shared clones. The nucleotide sequence is TGTGCCAGCAGTTTCCCCCAGGGATCGAATCGCGAGCAGTACTTC. Its translation reads: CASSFPQGSNREQYF.